The next 19 T cell receptor beta chains were all read from a single sample in a study of breast tumors, draining lymph nodes, adjacent tissues. Samples came from axillary lymph nodes draining the breast cancer. One entry per CDR3 protein results from TCRdb running MiXCR on the multiplex PCR reads. Of roughly 260,000 distinct CDR3 sequences in the sample, around 31% are singletons; the top ten hold 0.85% to 1.3%. The sample consisted of axillary lymph node tissue. Every receptor here comes from a female donor with breast cancer. Some clones in this sample may be carry-over from other donors' samples.

Remarks on this clonotype: A read error is possible here, since a much larger clone lies one base away. Here the CDR3 DNA reads TGTGCCAGTAAAACCAAGAGCGGCGTCTCCTACGGGCAGTACTTC. This encodes CASKTKSGVSYGQYF. This sequence joins TRBV19 and TRBJ2-7; D is possibly TRBD2 (5 bases). CDR3 size: 15 residues. CDR1 and CDR2 from the germline V gene are LNHDA and SQIVND (reference sequence).

On this clonotype: Given a much more abundant clone one base away, this may be a read error. This chain joins TRBV4-3 and TRBJ2-2; D not resolved. Germline V CDR1 and CDR2: LGHNA, YSLEER. There are 15 residues in the CDR3. Trimming took off 0 bases at V and 4 bases at J, with 9 bases between the two ends. The CDR3 reads CASSQESSTTGELFF. The CDR3 DNA sequence: TGCGCCAGCAGCCAAGAGTCCAGTACCACCGGGGAGCTGTTTTTT.

At least ten counts were recorded for this clonotype. This chain links TRBV5-4 with TRBJ2-7; no definite D call. This CDR3 contains 14 residues. Germline loops: CDR1 SGHNT, CDR2 YYREEE (reference sequence). Trimming pared 4 bases from V and 2 bases from J, leaving 13 bases between. The CDR3 reads CASSPIGRPYEQYF. The CDR3 nucleotides read TGTGCCAGCAGCCCCATTGGGCGGCCCTACGAGCAGTACTTC.

Ten or more counts support this clonotype. CDR3 DNA: TGTGCCAGCTCCCAGACTCTAGATCAGCCCCAGCATTTT. Its translation is CASSQTLDQPQHF. V is TRBV6-5 and J is TRBJ1-5; D is ambiguous. The V end was cut by 8 bases, the J end by 5 bases, with 13 bases between. The CDR3 contains 13 residues. The germline V gene has CDR1 MNHEY and CDR2 SVGAGI.

This clonotype has a count of ten or more. The chain uses TRBV29-1 and TRBJ2-7, with D perhaps matching TRBD2 (6 bases). CDR1 and CDR2 (germline): SQVTM, ANQGSEA. Between the trimmed V and J ends, which lost 3 bases and 2 bases, there was a span of 17 bases. The CDR3 sequence is 15 residues long. CDR3 region: CSVDAPSGVAYEQYF. CDR3 nucleotides: TGCAGCGTTGATGCTCCCTCGGGAGTTGCCTACGAGCAGTACTTC.

This chain links TRBV27 with TRBJ2-3, with 8 nucleotides matching TRBD1. Germline V lookup: CDR1 MNHEY, CDR2 SMNVEV (reference sequence). The CDR3 consists of 13 residues. The V segment lost 9 bases and the J segment 1 base; nucleotides outside the gene matches: 3. The CDR3 here is CASGDRRTDTQYF. The DNA for the CDR3 is TGTGCCAGTGGGGACAGGCGCACAGATACGCAGTATTTT.

This clonotype was seen ten or more times. The CDR3 sequence is CASSPRGLAAEQFF. CDR3 DNA sequence: TGCGCCAGCAGCCCACGGGGACTAGCGGCGGAGCAGTTCTTC. J is TRBJ2-1 and V is TRBV4-3; 11 positions agree with TRBD2. V lost 4 bases and J lost 10; bases outside the gene matches: 6. There are 14 residues in the CDR3. CDR1 LGHNA and CDR2 YSLEER come from the germline V gene.

This clonotype was seen ten or more times. The rearrangement uses TRBV10-3 and TRBJ2-3; D might be TRBD1 (7 bases). Germline V gene data show CDR1 as ENHRY and CDR2 as SYGVKD. The V gene lost 0 bases and the J gene lost 7 bases, with 14 bases spanning the gap. The CDR3 runs 15 residues. CDR3 DNA sequence: TGTGCCATCAGTGAGTCCGTAGGGGGCGGGAATACGCAGTATTTT. It specifies CAISESVGGGNTQYF.

This clonotype has ten or more counts. This sequence joins TRBV15 and TRBJ2-7; D gene uncertain. V gave up 0 bases and J gave up 7 bases, with 16 bases separating them. Per the germline V gene, CDR1 is LNHNV and CDR2 is YYDKDF (reference sequence). This CDR3 is 15 amino acids long. The CDR3 region is CATSREPGSVFEQYF. The CDR3 DNA sequence: TGTGCCACCAGCAGAGAGCCAGGCTCAGTGTTTGAGCAGTACTTC.

This clonotype was detected many times. The chain recombines TRBV4-1 with TRBJ1-3, with D tentatively TRBD1 (5 bases). The germline CDR1 and CDR2 sequences are MGHRA and YSYEKL. CDR3 length equals 14 residues. Trimming removed 0 bases from V and 4 bases from J, with 7 bases in between. The CDR3 sequence is CASSQDRQGNTIYF. The CDR3 DNA reads as TGCGCCAGCAGCCAAGATAGACAGGGAAACACCATATATTTT.

This clonotype was counted many times. The chain carries TRBV20-1 and TRBJ2-1, with 11 bases matching TRBD2. V trimming: 7 bases; J trimming: 6 bases; junction bases outside the gene matches: 8. The CDR3 runs 14 residues. Germline CDR1 DFQATT, CDR2 SNEGSKA (reference sequence). The CDR3 DNA follows: TGCAGTGGCATTAGCGGGAGGGCCGTCAATGAGCAGTTCTTC. Its translation is CSGISGRAVNEQFF.

The chain uses TRBV20-1 and TRBJ2-5; 11 nucleotides align to TRBD2. V trimming: 3 bases; J trimming: 4 bases; junction bases outside the gene matches: 4. Germline values: CDR1 DFQATT, CDR2 SNEGSKA (reference sequence). There are 14 residues in the CDR3. The CDR3 DNA is TGCAGTGCTAGGGATAGCGGGAGGGCAGAGACCCAGTACTTC. This encodes CSARDSGRAETQYF.

The sample holds a few counts of this clonotype. The genes are TRBV3-1 and TRBJ1-2; TRBD1 matches 8 bases. This CDR3 region has 13 residues. Germline loops: CDR1 LGHDT, CDR2 YNNKEL (reference sequence). J lost 6 bases, V lost 6 bases, and 6 bases had no gene match. For the CDR3, the DNA is TGTGCCAGCAGACTTGGACAGGGCCATGGCTACACCTTC. Translating it yields CASRLGQGHGYTF.

This clonotype was observed many times. CDR3 loop: CASSLAGGSQPQHF. The CDR3 DNA is TGCGCCAGCAGCCTCGCTGGGGGTAGTCAGCCCCAGCATTTT. V and J are TRBV4-1 and TRBJ1-5, with D possibly being TRBD1 (5 bases). The ends were cut back, 4 bases at V and 6 bases at J, with 13 bases in the middle. The CDR3 is made up of 14 amino acids. Germline V lookup: CDR1 MGHRA, CDR2 YSYEKL.

In regard to this clonotype: The junction departs from germline at one end; a sequencing error may be responsible. This chain uses TRBV12-3 or TRBV12-4 with TRBJ1-1, with a tentative D call TRBD1 (5 bases). The CDR3 spans 13 residues. CDR3 loop: CASGFRQSGEAFF. Here the CDR3 DNA reads TGTGCCAGCGGTTTCCGACAGTCGGGTGAAGCTTTCTTT.

This clonotype was found many times. The V and J genes are TRBV4-3 and TRBJ1-2; unclear D gene. V lost 0 bases and J 7 bases, leaving 12 bases between the germline ends. This CDR3 comprises 14 residues. The V gene's germline CDR1 is LGHNA and CDR2 YSLEER. Here the CDR3 reads CASSQDQGFRGYTF. As DNA, the CDR3 is TGCGCCAGCAGCCAAGATCAAGGGTTCCGTGGCTACACCTTC.

As concerns this clonotype: Just one base apart from a much larger clone, this may be a read error. J is TRBJ2-7 and V is TRBV11-3; D gene unclear. The CDR3 runs to 14 residues. In germline, CDR1 is SGHNT, CDR2 YENEEA. The CDR3 here is CASSSSPSLAERYF. DNA of the CDR3: TGTGCCAGCAGTTCAAGTCCTAGTCTGGCCGAGCGGTACTTC.

Comment on this clonotype: A read error may be the cause here, since a much bigger clone is one base away. This chain connects TRBV2 to TRBJ2-3; the D is unclear. V was pared by 7 bases and J by 1 base, with 12 bases between. The CDR3 totals 14 residues. CDR1 and CDR2 from the germline V gene are SNHLY and FYNNEI. This CDR3 reads CASNKDGGTDTQYF. The CDR3 DNA follows: TGTGCCAGCAACAAGGATGGCGGCACAGATACGCAGTATTTT.

This clonotype was picked up many times. The chain combines TRBV12-3 or TRBV12-4 with TRBJ1-3, with no clear D. This CDR3 is 15 amino acids long. V was pared by 5 bases and J by 0 bases, with 11 bases between. The CDR3 reads CASSPAGLSGNTIYF. Here the CDR3 DNA reads TGTGCCAGCAGTCCCGCCGGGCTCTCTGGAAACACCATATATTTT.